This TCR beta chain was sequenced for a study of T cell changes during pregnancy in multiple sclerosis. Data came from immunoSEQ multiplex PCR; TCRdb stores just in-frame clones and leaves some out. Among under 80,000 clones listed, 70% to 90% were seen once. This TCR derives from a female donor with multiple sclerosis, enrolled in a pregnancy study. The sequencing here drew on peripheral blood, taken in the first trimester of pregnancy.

This chain's CDR3 is CASSLGLRGDTQYF. CDR3 bases: TGTGCCAGTAGTTTGGGTCTTCGGGGAGATACGCAGTATTTT. The rearrangement joins TRBV19 to TRBJ2-3; a weak D match, TRBD2 (5 bases). CDR1 and CDR2 from the germline V gene are LNHDA and SQIVND (reference sequence). V lost 5 bases and J lost 5, with 14 bases in between. This CDR3 comprises 14 residues.